This TCR beta chain was captured by sequencing in a study of blood T cell repertoires in COVID-19 (dated by TCRdb to 2018 to 2021). A note on the overall study: The collaborator samples originated in the United States, Italy and Spain and spanned the acute and convalescent phases of COVID-19. Samples were obtained from the ongoing ImmuneRACE study (first 160 participants) and from 1,254 subjects provided by 6 global collaborators. The repertoires were made available in a free public database intended to serve as a resource for research on the immune response to SARS-CoV-2. Where HLA class I and class II types were available, the types were taken from metadata supplied by the sample provider, not from assay-based typing. The material from the prospective study consisted of cDNA or gDNA derived from T cells, B-cell-depleted T cells, or PBMCs. Nearly every sample came with metadata listing a de-identified subject ID, COVID-19 status, age in years and sex. The dataset comprised deeply sampled blood TCRbeta repertoires from subjects exposed to, actively infected with, or recovered from COVID-19. What the study reported, not specific to this receptor: Clinical and demographic metadata were provided uncurated, with the amount varying by source and participant.

In the prospective study, participants were about 18 to 95 years old, resided in about two dozen geographic areas of the United States, and were enrolled through a virtual design. Cohort assignment in the prospective study relied on participant-reported clinical history from a screening survey and a study questionnaire. Exposed participants had been in contact, within 2 weeks of entering the study, with a person who had a PCR-confirmed or clinician-diagnosed case of COVID-19. In the prospective study, mobile phlebotomists collected whole blood, serum and a nasopharyngeal or oropharyngeal swab from each participant. Additional blood draws and questionnaires over an approximately two-month period could optionally be provided by prospective study participants. Prospective study blood samples were shipped either frozen or at room temperature before DNA extraction. TCRbeta CDR3 regions were amplified from genomic DNA by means of the immunoSEQ Assay, a bias-controlled multiplex PCR. The original pipeline was this. Nucleated cell counts per sample were estimated from amplification of reference gene primers within the assay. To quantify the absolute abundance of each unique TCRbeta CDR3 rearrangement, sequence reads were collapsed and filtered. For each sample, productive Simpson clonality was calculated as the square root of Simpson's diversity index across productive rearrangements. TCRdb holds this immuneACCESS table with in-frame rearrangements only. Some clones are missing; in checked studies, unresolved V genes explain under half, and the rest has no known cause. D and trimming come from the DNA, and the V and J calls and clone size come from that table. The sample contains about 140,000 clones, over 70% of them found a single time. In total, the top ten clones hold roughly 4.9% of the sample.

On this clone: Its antigen has not been determined. No base quality values were provided; no much bigger clone lies one nucleotide off.

The sample taken for sequencing was PBMCs or T cells enriched from blood (not recorded which). The clonotype comes from a man in his 70s who had been exposed to COVID-19.

In nucleotide form, the sequence is TGCAGCGTTGAAGAAAGACTAGTTAGGAATGAGCAGTTCTTC. It translates as CSVEERLVRNEQFF. The sequence is built from TRBV29-1 and TRBJ2-1, with TRBD2 tentatively as D gene (6 bases match). V is cut by 0 bases and J by 7 bases, and the space between the germline ends is 13 bases. CDR1 and CDR2 are read off the germline V gene as SQVTM and ANQGSEA. Measured from the cysteine to the phenylalanine, the CDR3 is 14 residues long. Only the CDR3 DNA stays, 42 bases, in frame from base 1.